This entry lists 15 T cell receptor beta chains sequenced from one sample in a study of shared clonotypes between healthy human individuals. Profiling relied on immunoSEQ multiplex PCR, and the TCRdb table lists in-frame clones only, not all of them. The sample includes around 320,000 clones, roughly 84% of them seen just once. Source material: memory CD8+ T cells sorted from blood. Specified subset: CD45RO+ cells pooled with CCR7-negative TemRA cells. Receptors were obtained from a man aged 18 to 30 in good health.

The rearrangement uses TRBV4-3 and TRBJ1-1; D remains ambiguous. This CDR3 comprises 13 residues. Per the germline V gene, CDR1 is LGHNA and CDR2 is YSLEER. V was clipped by 3 bases and J by 7 bases, with 12 bases between them. For the CDR3, the DNA is TGCGCCAGCAGCCAGGTTATTGCTTATGAAGCTTTCTTT. It codes for CASSQVIAYEAFF.

The genes are TRBV9 and TRBJ2-7, with TRBD1 matching 10 bases. V shed 4 bases and J 5 bases; nucleotides not matched to a gene: 3. The CDR3 runs 13 residues. From germline, CDR1 is SGDLS and CDR2 YYNGEE. For the CDR3, the DNA is TGTGCCAGCAGCTTGGGACAGGGGAACGAGCAGTACTTC. Translating it yields CASSLGQGNEQYF.

The DNA of the CDR3 is TGCAGCGGGATTTTATTGACTAACTATGGCTACACCTTC. This translates into CSGILLTNYGYTF. The rearrangement joins TRBV29-1 to TRBJ1-2; D unclear. Germline-derived CDR1 and CDR2 are SQVTM and ANQGSEA. This CDR3 spans 13 amino acids. V was cut by 7 bases and J by 0 bases, with 12 bases left in between.

Of note for this clone: The sample has other DNA sequences that encode this CDR3 too. The gene calls are TRBV9 and TRBJ2-7; D gene uncertain. The germline gives CDR1 SGDLS, CDR2 YYNGEE. The CDR3 has 13 amino acids. V was cut by 0 bases and J by 2 bases, with 6 bases left in between. DNA for the CDR3: TGTGCCAGCAGCGTAGGCCCCGCCTACGAGCAGTACTTC. Translation gives CASSVGPAYEQYF.

The chain employs TRBV11-1 and TRBJ1-1, with D uncertain. The CDR3 sequence is 13 residues long. Looked up from germline, CDR1 is SGHAT and CDR2 is FQDESV (reference sequence). Between the trimmed V and J ends, which lost 3 bases and 4 bases, there was a span of 9 bases. The CDR3 nucleotides are TGTGCCAGCAGCTTGGGCAGAATCACTGAAGCTTTCTTT. It is translated as CASSLGRITEAFF.

The chain joins TRBV11-2 to TRBJ2-3; possibly TRBD2 for D (6 bases). The V end was cut by 1 base, the J end by 2 bases, with 13 bases between. Germline assignment: CDR1 SGHAT and CDR2 FQNNGV. CDR3 length: 16 residues. The CDR3 bases are TGTGCCAGCAGCTTAGGACCTCTAGCGATCACAGATACGCAGTATTTT. It is translated as CASSLGPLAITDTQYF.

The V and J genes are TRBV4-3 and TRBJ2-2; no clear D gene. The CDR3 extends over 16 amino acids. CDR1 and CDR2 from the germline V gene are LGHNA and YSLEER. Between the trimmed V and J ends, which lost 0 bases and 1 base, there was a span of 9 bases. The CDR3: CASSQEPDWNTGELFF. CDR3 DNA: TGCGCCAGCAGCCAAGAGCCCGACTGGAACACCGGGGAGCTGTTTTTT.

The chain carries TRBV9 and TRBJ1-1; D is perhaps TRBD1 (5 bases). Germline values: CDR1 SGDLS, CDR2 YYNGEE. V gave up 4 bases and J gave up 2 bases, with 12 bases separating them. The length of the CDR3 is 14 residues. The CDR3 protein is CASSPWGSNTEAFF. The CDR3 nucleotides are TGTGCCAGCAGCCCCTGGGGCAGCAACACTGAAGCTTTCTTT.

This clone was counted ten times or more. The chain employs TRBV7-9 and TRBJ2-3; tentatively, D is TRBD2 (5 bases). CDR1 is SEHNR, CDR2 FQNEAQ, per germline (reference sequence). The CDR3 covers 13 residues. V gave up 5 bases and J gave up 11 bases, with 17 bases separating them. The CDR3 spells CASSPNTGSGQYF. In nucleotides, the CDR3 is TGTGCCAGCAGCCCCAACACGGGGAGTGGGCAGTATTTT.

The chain couples TRBV29-1 to TRBJ2-1, with 10 bases fitting TRBD2. The CDR3 is made up of 15 amino acids. J lost 4 bases, V lost 4 bases, and 7 bases had no gene match. CDR1 is SQVTM and CDR2 is ANQGSEA in the germline V gene. The chain's CDR3 is CSVAVTSGYYNEQFF. The CDR3 nucleotides read TGCAGCGTTGCTGTGACTAGCGGGTATTACAATGAGCAGTTCTTC.

V is TRBV2 and J is TRBJ1-2; D not resolved. The V end lost 8 bases, the J end lost 8 bases, and 21 bases lay between the germline ends. The CDR3 runs to 14 residues. Per the germline V gene, CDR1 is SNHLY and CDR2 is FYNNEI. The CDR3 here is CASRSGVLLHGYTF. The DNA for the CDR3 is TGTGCCAGCCGGAGCGGGGTCCTGTTGCACGGCTACACCTTC.

This sequence joins TRBV6-1 and TRBJ2-3; D gene unclear. The V gene lost 4 bases and the J gene lost 2 bases, with 13 bases spanning the gap. This CDR3 has 15 residues. Germline V gene data show CDR1 as MNHNS and CDR2 as SASEGT. This chain's CDR3 is CASSGVLLHTDTQYF. The CDR3 coding sequence is TGTGCCAGCAGTGGGGTCCTCTTACACACAGATACGCAGTATTTT.

DNA for the CDR3: TGTGCCAGCAGCGGACGATCAACTGGAAACACCATATATTTT. It translates to CASSGRSTGNTIYF. This chain joins TRBV9 and TRBJ1-3; D ambiguous. V lost 3 bases to trimming and J lost 2 bases, with 9 bases between them. The CDR3 has 14 residues. Looked up from germline, CDR1 is SGDLS and CDR2 is YYNGEE.

The rearrangement links TRBV4-1 to TRBJ2-7; D may be TRBD1 or TRBD2 (5 bases each). The V gene lost 2 bases and the J gene lost 3 bases, with 20 bases spanning the gap. The germline CDR1 and CDR2 sequences are MGHRA and YSYEKL. The CDR3 has 17 amino acids. CDR3 DNA: TGCGCCAGCAGCCAATCCCCGGGGCCAGGGAAGTACTACGAGCAGTACTTC. It specifies CASSQSPGPGKYYEQYF.

CDR3 residues: CASSQGVADNEQFF. The DNA of the CDR3 is TGCGCCAGCAGCCAAGGGGTAGCGGACAATGAGCAGTTCTTC. The chain couples TRBV4-3 to TRBJ2-1; a weak D match, TRBD2 (6 bases). Trimming stripped 1 base from V and 5 bases from J, with 9 bases between. The CDR3 length is 14 residues. Germline CDR1 and CDR2: LGHNA and YSLEER.